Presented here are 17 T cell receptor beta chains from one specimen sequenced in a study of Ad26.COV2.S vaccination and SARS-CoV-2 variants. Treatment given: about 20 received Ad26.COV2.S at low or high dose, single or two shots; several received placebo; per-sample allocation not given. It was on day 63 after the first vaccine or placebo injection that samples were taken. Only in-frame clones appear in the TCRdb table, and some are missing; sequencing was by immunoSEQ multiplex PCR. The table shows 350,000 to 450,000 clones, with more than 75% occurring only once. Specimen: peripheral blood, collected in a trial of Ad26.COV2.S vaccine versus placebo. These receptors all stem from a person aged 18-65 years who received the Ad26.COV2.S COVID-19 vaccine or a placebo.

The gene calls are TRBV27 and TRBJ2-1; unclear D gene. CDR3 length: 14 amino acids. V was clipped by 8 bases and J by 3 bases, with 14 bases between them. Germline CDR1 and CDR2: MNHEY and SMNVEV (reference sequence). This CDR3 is CASGLDSGYNEQFF. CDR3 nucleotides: TGTGCCAGCGGCCTAGATAGTGGCTACAATGAGCAGTTCTTC.

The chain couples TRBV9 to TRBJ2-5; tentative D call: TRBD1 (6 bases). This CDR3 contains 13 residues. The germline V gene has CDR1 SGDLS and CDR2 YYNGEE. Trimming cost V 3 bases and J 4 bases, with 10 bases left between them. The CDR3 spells CASSEWGRETQYF. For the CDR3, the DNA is TGTGCCAGCAGCGAATGGGGGCGAGAGACCCAGTACTTC.

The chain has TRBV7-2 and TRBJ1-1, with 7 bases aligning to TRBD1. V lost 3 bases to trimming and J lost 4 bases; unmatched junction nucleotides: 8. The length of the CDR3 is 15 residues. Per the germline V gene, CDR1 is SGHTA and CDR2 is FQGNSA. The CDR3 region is CASSFSGTAATEAFF. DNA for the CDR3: TGTGCCAGCAGCTTTTCCGGGACAGCCGCCACTGAAGCTTTCTTT. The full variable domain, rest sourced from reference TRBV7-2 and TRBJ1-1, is GAGVSQSPSNKVTEKGKDVELRCDPISGHTALYWYRQSLGQGLEFLIYFQGNSAPDKSGLPSDRFSAERTGGSVSTLTIQRTQQEDSAVYLCASSFSGTAATEAFFGQGTRLTVV.

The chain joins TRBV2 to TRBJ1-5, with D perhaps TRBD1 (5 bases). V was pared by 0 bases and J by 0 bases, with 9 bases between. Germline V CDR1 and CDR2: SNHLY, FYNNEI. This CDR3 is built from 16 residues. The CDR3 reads CASSEASRGSNQPQHF. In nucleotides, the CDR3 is TGTGCCAGCAGTGAAGCGTCGAGGGGTAGCAATCAGCCCCAGCATTTT.

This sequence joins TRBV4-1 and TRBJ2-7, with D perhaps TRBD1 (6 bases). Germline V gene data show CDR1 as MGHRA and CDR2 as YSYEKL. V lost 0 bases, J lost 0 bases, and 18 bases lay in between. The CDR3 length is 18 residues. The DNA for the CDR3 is TGCGCCAGCAGCCAAGAAGGGCGAGGGGGTCCTACCTCCTACGAGCAGTACTTC. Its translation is CASSQEGRGGPTSYEQYF.

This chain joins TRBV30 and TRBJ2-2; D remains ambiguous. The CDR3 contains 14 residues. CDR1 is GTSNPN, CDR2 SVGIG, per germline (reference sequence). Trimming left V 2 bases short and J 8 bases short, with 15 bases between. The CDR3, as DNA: TGTGCCTGGAGTAACACCCCCGCCTCGGGGGAGCTGTTTTTT. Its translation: CAWSNTPASGELFF.

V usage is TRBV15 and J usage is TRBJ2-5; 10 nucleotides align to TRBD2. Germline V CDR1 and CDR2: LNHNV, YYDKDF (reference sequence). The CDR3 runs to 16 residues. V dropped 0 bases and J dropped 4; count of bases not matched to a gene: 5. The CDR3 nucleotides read TGTGCCACCAGCAGAGATGCCAGCGGGAGGGGAGAGACCCAGTACTTC. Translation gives CATSRDASGRGETQYF.

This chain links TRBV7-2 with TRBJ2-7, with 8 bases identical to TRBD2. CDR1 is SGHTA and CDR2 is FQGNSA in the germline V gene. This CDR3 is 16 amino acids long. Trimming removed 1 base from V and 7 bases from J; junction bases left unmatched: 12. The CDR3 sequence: CASSLVRTAGVFEQYF. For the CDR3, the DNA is TGTGCCAGCAGCTTAGTTAGGACAGCGGGAGTATTTGAGCAGTACTTC. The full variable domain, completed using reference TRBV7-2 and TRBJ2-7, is GAGVSQSPSNKVTEKGKDVELRCDPISGHTALYWYRQSLGQGLEFLIYFQGNSAPDKSGLPSDRFSAERTGGSVSTLTIQRTQQEDSAVYLCASSLVRTAGVFEQYFGPGTRLTVT.

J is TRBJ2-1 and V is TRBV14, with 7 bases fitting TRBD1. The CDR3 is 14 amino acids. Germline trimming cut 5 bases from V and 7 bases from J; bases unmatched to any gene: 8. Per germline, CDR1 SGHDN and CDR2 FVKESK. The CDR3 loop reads CASSDRVLGNEQFF. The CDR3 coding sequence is TGTGCCAGCAGCGACAGGGTTTTAGGGAATGAGCAGTTCTTC.

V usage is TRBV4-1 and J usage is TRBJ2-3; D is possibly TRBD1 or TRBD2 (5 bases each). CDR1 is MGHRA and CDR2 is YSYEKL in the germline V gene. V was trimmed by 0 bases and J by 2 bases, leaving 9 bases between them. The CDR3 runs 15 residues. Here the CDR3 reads CASSQDGTSTDTQYF. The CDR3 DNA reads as TGCGCCAGCAGCCAAGACGGGACCTCCACAGATACGCAGTATTTT.

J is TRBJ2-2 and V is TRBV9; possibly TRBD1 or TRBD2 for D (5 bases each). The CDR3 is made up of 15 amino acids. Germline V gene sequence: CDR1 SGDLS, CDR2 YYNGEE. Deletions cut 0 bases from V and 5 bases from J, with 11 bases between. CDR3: CASSVGGDGTGELFF. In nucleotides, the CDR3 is TGTGCCAGCAGCGTAGGAGGGGATGGGACCGGGGAGCTGTTTTTT.

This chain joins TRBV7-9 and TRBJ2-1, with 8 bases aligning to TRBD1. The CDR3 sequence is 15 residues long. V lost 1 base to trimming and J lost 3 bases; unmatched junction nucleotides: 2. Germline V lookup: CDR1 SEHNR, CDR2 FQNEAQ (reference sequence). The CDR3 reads CASSLGQGSYNEQFF. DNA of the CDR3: TGTGCCAGCAGCTTAGGACAGGGGAGCTACAATGAGCAGTTCTTC.

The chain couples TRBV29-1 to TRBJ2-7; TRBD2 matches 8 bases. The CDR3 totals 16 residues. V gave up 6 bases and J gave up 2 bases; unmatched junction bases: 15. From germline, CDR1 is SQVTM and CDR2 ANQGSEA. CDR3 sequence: CSVQNPLSGETYEQYF. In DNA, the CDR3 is TGCAGCGTCCAAAACCCCCTTAGCGGGGAGACCTACGAGCAGTACTTC.

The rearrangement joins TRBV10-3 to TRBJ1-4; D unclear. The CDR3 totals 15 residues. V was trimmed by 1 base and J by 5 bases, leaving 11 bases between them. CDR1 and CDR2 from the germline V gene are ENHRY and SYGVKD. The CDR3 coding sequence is TGTGCCATCAGTGAGTTTTTGGCAGCGAATGAAAAACTGTTTTTT. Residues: CAISEFLAANEKLFF.

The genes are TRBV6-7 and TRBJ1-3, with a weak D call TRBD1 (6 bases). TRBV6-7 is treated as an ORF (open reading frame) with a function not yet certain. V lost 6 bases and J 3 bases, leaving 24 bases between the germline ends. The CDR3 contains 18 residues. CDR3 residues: CASRVQGFTPVVGNTIYF. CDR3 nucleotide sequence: TGTGCCAGCAGGGTCCAGGGGTTCACGCCGGTAGTTGGAAACACCATATATTTT.

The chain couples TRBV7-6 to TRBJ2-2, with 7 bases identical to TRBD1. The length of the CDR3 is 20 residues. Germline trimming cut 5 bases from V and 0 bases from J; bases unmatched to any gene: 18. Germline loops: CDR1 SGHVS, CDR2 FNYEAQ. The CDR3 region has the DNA TGTGCCAGCAGCCGACAGGGTTCAGGTTACCCGAGAACGAACACCGGGGAGCTGTTTTTT. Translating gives CASSRQGSGYPRTNTGELFF. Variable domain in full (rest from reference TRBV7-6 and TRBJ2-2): GAGVSQSPRYKVTKRGQDVALRCDPISGHVSLYWYRQALGQGPEFLTYFNYEAQQDKSGLPNDRFSAERPEGSISTLTIQRTEQRDSAMYRCASSRQGSGYPRTNTGELFFGEGSRLTVL.

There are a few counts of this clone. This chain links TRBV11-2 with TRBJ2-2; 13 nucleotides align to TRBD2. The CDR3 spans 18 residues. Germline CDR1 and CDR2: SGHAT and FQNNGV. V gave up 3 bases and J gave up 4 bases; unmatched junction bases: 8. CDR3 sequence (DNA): TGTGCCAGCAGCTTGTTTACTAGCGGGGGGGTCCTCACCGGGGAGCTGTTTTTT. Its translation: CASSLFTSGGVLTGELFF.